The 11 T cell receptor beta chains listed next were all sequenced from one sample in a study of shared clonotypes between healthy human individuals. Measured with immunoSEQ multiplex PCR; TCRdb has only the in-frame clones, and not every one. The sample has some 2.4 million clones; 93% are singletons. The specimen sequenced was naive CD4+ T cells from PBMCs. The subset here: CD45RA+ positively selected. The receptor source for this set is a man aged 18-30 years in good health. Some clones in this sample may be carry-over from other donors' samples.

This chain links TRBV15 with TRBJ2-2, with 14 positions matching TRBD2. The length of the CDR3 is 18 residues. V was pared by 4 bases and J by 5 bases, with 9 bases of the junction left unmatched. In germline, CDR1 is LNHNV, CDR2 YYDKDF (reference sequence). The CDR3 DNA sequence: TGTGCCACCAGCACCGAAACCGGACTAGCGGGAGGAACCGGGGAGCTGTTTTTT. Translated, it gives CATSTETGLAGGTGELFF. The full variable domain, with the rest looked up from reference TRBV15 and TRBJ2-2, is DAMVIQNPRYQVTQFGKPVTLSCSQTLNHNVMYWYQQKSSQAPKLLFHYYDKDFNNEADTPDNFQSRRPNTSFCFLDIRSPGLGDTAMYLCATSTETGLAGGTGELFFGEGSRLTVL.

This chain joins TRBV15 and TRBJ2-3, with D perhaps matching TRBD1 or TRBD2 (5 bases each). CDR3 length equals 13 residues. CDR1 is LNHNV, CDR2 YYDKDF, per germline (reference sequence). The V end lost 3 bases, the J end lost 14 bases, and 18 bases lay between the germline ends. CDR3 coding DNA: TGTGCCACCAGCAGGGGAGAGGGGTGGGACGGGTATTTT. It codes for CATSRGEGWDGYF.

The V and J genes are TRBV7-2 and TRBJ1-3; D unresolved. CDR1 is SGHTA, CDR2 FQGNSA, per germline. Trimming removed 0 bases from V and 0 bases from J, with 18 bases in between. CDR3 length: 19 residues. CDR3 nucleotide sequence: TGTGCCAGCAGCTTAGCACAGATACCCCAACCTTTCTCTGGAAACACCATATATTTT. Encoded protein: CASSLAQIPQPFSGNTIYF.

This clone was recorded a few times. This chain connects TRBV18 to TRBJ1-4; TRBD1 matches at 10 bases. In germline, CDR1 is KGHSH, CDR2 LQKENI. The CDR3 covers 15 residues. The V gene end was trimmed by 0 bases and the J gene end by 6 bases; junction bases not matched to a gene: 1. The CDR3 spells CASSPPDRGHEKLFF. DNA of the CDR3: TGTGCCAGCTCACCACCTGACAGGGGGCATGAAAAACTGTTTTTT.

The rearrangement uses TRBV18 and TRBJ1-5; 12 nucleotides match TRBD1. The V gene end was trimmed by 6 bases and the J gene end by 5 bases; junction bases not matched to a gene: 5. The CDR3 is 15 amino acids. Germline-derived CDR1 and CDR2 are KGHSH and LQKENI. The CDR3 DNA sequence: TGTGCCAGCTCTACCGGGACAGGGGGCGATCAGCCCCAGCATTTT. Translated: CASSTGTGGDQPQHF.

The chain combines TRBV5-1 with TRBJ2-1; the match to TRBD2 covers 12 bases. This CDR3 spans 14 amino acids. Unmatched junction bases numbered 2, after V lost 4 bases and J lost 6 bases. CDR1 and CDR2 (germline): SGHRS, YFSETQ. The CDR3 loop reads CASSPSGRANEQFF. CDR3 DNA: TGCGCCAGCAGCCCTAGCGGGAGGGCCAATGAGCAGTTCTTC.

The rearrangement joins TRBV7-9 to TRBJ2-2; TRBD2 might be the D (5 bases). The germline V gene has CDR1 SEHNR and CDR2 FQNEAQ (reference sequence). Trimming took off 1 base at V and 4 bases at J, with 19 bases between the two ends. This CDR3 is built from 18 residues. The CDR3 sequence: CASSLGSLAHRGTGELFF. The DNA for the CDR3 is TGTGCCAGCAGCTTAGGGTCCCTAGCCCACCGGGGCACCGGGGAGCTGTTTTTT. Looking up the rest from reference TRBV7-9 and TRBJ2-2 gives the full variable domain: DTGVSQNPRHKITKRGQNVTFRCDPISEHNRLYWYRQTLGQGPEFLTYFQNEAQLEKSRLLSDRFSAERPKGSFSTLEIQRTEQGDSAMYLCASSLGSLAHRGTGELFFGEGSRLTVL.

Notes on this clone: At the DNA level, this CDR3 is encoded by other sequences in the same sample as well. The V gene is TRBV7-3, the J gene TRBJ2-1; 10 bases align to TRBD1. Per the germline V gene, CDR1 is SGHTA and CDR2 is FQGTGA. This CDR3 spans 14 amino acids. V was clipped by 6 bases and J by 7 bases; unmatched bases: 6. CDR3 sequence: CASSPGQGYNEQFF. The CDR3 bases are TGTGCCAGCAGTCCGGGACAGGGGTATAATGAGCAGTTCTTC.

This chain joins TRBV5-6 and TRBJ1-4; D remains unclear. The CDR3 length is 13 residues. The germline V and J ends were trimmed by 0 bases and 8 bases, with 8 bases remaining between them. Germline CDR1 is SGHDT and CDR2 is YYEEEE. CDR3: CASSLGVREKLFF. The CDR3 nucleotides are TGTGCCAGCAGCTTGGGGGTCCGGGAAAAACTGTTTTTT.

The gene calls are TRBV7-2 and TRBJ2-3; TRBD2 is a possible D gene (6 bases). Germline V lookup: CDR1 SGHTA, CDR2 FQGNSA. V was cut by 1 base and J by 0 bases, with 11 bases left in between. The CDR3 runs to 16 residues. CDR3 protein: CASSLVASASTDTQYF. CDR3 nucleotides: TGTGCCAGCAGCTTAGTAGCTAGCGCCAGCACAGATACGCAGTATTTT. The full variable domain, its missing parts supplied by reference TRBV7-2 and TRBJ2-3, is GAGVSQSPSNKVTEKGKDVELRCDPISGHTALYWYRQSLGQGLEFLIYFQGNSAPDKSGLPSDRFSAERTGGSVSTLTIQRTQQEDSAVYLCASSLVASASTDTQYFGPGTRLTVL.

V is TRBV7-9 and J is TRBJ1-3, with D possibly being TRBD1 (5 bases). The CDR3 extends over 14 amino acids. V was trimmed by 5 bases and J by 4 bases, leaving 12 bases between them. In germline, CDR1 is SEHNR, CDR2 FQNEAQ (reference sequence). The CDR3 sequence: CASSPGQAGNTIYF. The CDR3 DNA reads as TGTGCCAGCAGCCCAGGGCAGGCGGGAAACACCATATATTTT.